The 26 T cell receptor beta chains in this list originate from one sample, sequenced in a study of shared clonotypes between healthy human individuals. Measured with immunoSEQ multiplex PCR; TCRdb has only the in-frame clones, and not every one. This repertoire shows 600,000 to 800,000 clones, approximately 77% found once; its top ten account for about 1.8%. The sequencing sample was made of memory CD4+ T cells sorted from blood. The subset here: CD45RA-negative fraction. The receptors were sampled from a woman between 25 and 40 years old in good health.

The CDR3 here is CASGGTRVNIQYF. DNA of the CDR3: TGTGCCAGCGGCGGGACTAGGGTTAACATTCAGTACTTC. V gene TRBV6-6 combines with J gene TRBJ2-4, with 8 positions matching TRBD2. With 8 bases clipped from V and 7 bases from J, the junction kept 7 bases outside the gene matches. This CDR3 has 13 residues. Germline V lookup: CDR1 MNHNY, CDR2 SVGAGI (reference sequence).

In this sample, this clone turned up once. The chain recombines TRBV7-9 with TRBJ1-4, with D possibly TRBD1 on 6 matching bases. CDR1 and CDR2 from the germline V gene are SEHNR and FQNEAQ (reference sequence). This CDR3 region has 13 residues. Trimming left V 4 bases short and J 8 bases short, with 11 bases between. CDR3 DNA sequence: TGTGCCAGCAGCTCACAGGGAGACGAAAAACTGTTTTTT. Translated, it gives CASSSQGDEKLFF.

The chain couples TRBV30 to TRBJ1-1; D is possibly TRBD1 (6 bases). The CDR3 runs 14 residues. Per the germline V gene, CDR1 is GTSNPN and CDR2 is SVGIG (reference sequence). This chain's CDR3 is CAGRRGATVTEAFF. The CDR3 nucleotides read TGTGCTGGGCGGCGGGGGGCAACGGTCACTGAAGCTTTCTTT.

This chain uses TRBV18 with TRBJ1-3; weak D call: TRBD1 (5 bases). V lost 2 bases, J lost 0 bases, and 17 bases lay in between. Germline CDR1 reads KGHSH; CDR2 reads LQKENI. The length of the CDR3 is 18 residues. This CDR3 is CASSPVLGPKSSGNTIYF. CDR3 coding DNA: TGTGCCAGCTCACCAGTCTTGGGACCCAAGAGCTCTGGAAACACCATATATTTT.

J is TRBJ2-7 and V is TRBV7-2; D possibly corresponds to TRBD1 (5 bases). Trimming shortened V by 0 bases and J by 2 bases, and 11 bases separated the two germline ends. Per germline, CDR1 SGHTA and CDR2 FQGNSA. The CDR3 is made up of 15 amino acids. CDR3 coding DNA: TGTGCCAGCAGCTTAGCGGCAGGGTTTACCTACGAGCAGTACTTC. Encoded protein: CASSLAAGFTYEQYF. The variable domain in full, with the rest retrieved from reference TRBV7-2 and TRBJ2-7, is GAGVSQSPSNKVTEKGKDVELRCDPISGHTALYWYRQSLGQGLEFLIYFQGNSAPDKSGLPSDRFSAERTGGSVSTLTIQRTQQEDSAVYLCASSLAAGFTYEQYFGPGTRLTVT.

The chain links TRBV6-5 to TRBJ1-2; maybe TRBD1 (5 bases). CDR3 size: 15 residues. Trimming shortened V by 2 bases and J by 4 bases, and 14 bases separated the two germline ends. Germline CDR1 is MNHEY and CDR2 is SVGAGI. CDR3: CASSYPAKGIYGYTF. As DNA, the CDR3 is TGTGCCAGCAGTTACCCAGCTAAGGGGATCTATGGCTACACCTTC.

The chain employs TRBV4-1 and TRBJ1-1; TRBD1 might be the D (5 bases). The CDR3 is made up of 17 amino acids. V was shortened by 2 bases and J by 1 base, with 17 bases between the two germline ends. Germline-derived CDR1 and CDR2 are MGHRA and YSYEKL. The DNA of the CDR3 is TGCGCCAGCAGCCAACGACCCCTAGGACATGCGAACACTGAAGCTTTCTTT. It codes for CASSQRPLGHANTEAFF.

The chain combines TRBV6-1 with TRBJ2-7, with 9 positions matching TRBD2. The CDR3 has 14 amino acids. Trimming removed 3 bases from V and 3 bases from J; junction bases left unmatched: 3. The germline V gene encodes CDR1 MNHNS and CDR2 SASEGT. Here the CDR3 DNA reads TGTGCCAGCAGTGATGTAGCGGGAGTCTACGAGCAGTACTTC. Its translation is CASSDVAGVYEQYF.

V is TRBV18 and J is TRBJ2-3; TRBD2 is a possible D gene (6 bases). The germline CDR1 and CDR2 sequences are KGHSH and LQKENI. With 1 base removed from V and 6 bases from J, the gap between germline ends came to 14 bases. There are 15 residues in the CDR3. The CDR3 DNA follows: TGTGCCAGCTCACCACGGGACCAGGCGGGGGATACGCAGTATTTT. It yields the protein CASSPRDQAGDTQYF.

A few counts support this clone. The chain has TRBV9 and TRBJ2-7, with D maybe TRBD2 (6 bases). There are 14 residues in the CDR3. Deletions cut 5 bases from V and 2 bases from J, with 14 bases between. Germline lookup yields CDR1 SGDLS and CDR2 YYNGEE. The CDR3 spells CASSQDGSTYEQYF. CDR3 DNA sequence: TGTGCCAGCAGTCAGGACGGGAGCACCTACGAGCAGTACTTC.

V is TRBV10-3 and J is TRBJ2-1; 9 bases align to TRBD1. J lost 8 bases, V lost 6 bases, and 17 bases had no gene match. The CDR3 totals 17 residues. Germline CDR1 ENHRY, CDR2 SYGVKD. CDR3 nucleotides: TGTGCCATCAGCACGAGAACCGGGACAGGGCTAATGGATGAGCAGTTCTTC. It is translated as CAISTRTGTGLMDEQFF.

The chain has TRBV19 and TRBJ1-5; D is ambiguous. Trimming pared 5 bases from V and 5 bases from J, leaving 34 bases between. The CDR3 contains 21 residues. Per the germline V gene, CDR1 is LNHDA and CDR2 is SQIVND (reference sequence). Here the CDR3 reads CASSPAAGSGPYSSAYQPQHF. As DNA, the CDR3 is TGTGCCAGTAGTCCCGCCGCGGGCTCTGGGCCCTATTCGTCTGCGTATCAGCCCCAGCATTTT.

The chain has TRBV4-1 and TRBJ2-3; the match to TRBD2 covers 11 bases. V shed 6 bases and J 7 bases; nucleotides not matched to a gene: 9. Germline CDR1 reads MGHRA; CDR2 reads YSYEKL. CDR3 size: 15 residues. The CDR3 DNA sequence: TGCGCCAGCAGTCCAATAGCGGGAGGGCCCAATACGCAGTATTTT. This translates into CASSPIAGGPNTQYF.

The CDR3 DNA reads TGTGCCAGCAGCGCCCGGGGGGACAGGGTCGTTCTCGAGCAGTACTTC. Protein product: CASSARGDRVVLEQYF. This sequence joins TRBV7-2 and TRBJ2-7, with 9 positions matching TRBD1. Unmatched junction bases numbered 14, after V lost 5 bases and J lost 6 bases. Germline CDR1 is SGHTA and CDR2 is FQGNSA. The CDR3 sequence is 16 residues long.

The J gene is TRBJ2-7, the V gene TRBV2; D is undetermined. Trimming removed 7 bases from V and 0 bases from J, with 16 bases in between. CDR1 is SNHLY, CDR2 FYNNEI, per germline. The CDR3 is made up of 15 amino acids. The CDR3 nucleotides are TGTGCCAGCACACTTATTGGGAAAAGCTCCTACGAGCAGTACTTC. This gives the protein CASTLIGKSSYEQYF.

V usage is TRBV6-5 and J usage is TRBJ2-5; 10 bases fit TRBD1. This CDR3 contains 14 residues. V lost 6 bases to trimming and J lost 4 bases; unmatched junction nucleotides: 5. CDR1 is MNHEY, CDR2 SVGAGI, per germline. The CDR3 DNA follows: TGTGCCAGCAGAGATAGGACAGGGGGAGAGACCCAGTACTTC. This encodes CASRDRTGGETQYF.

V and J are TRBV12-2 and TRBJ2-1; the DNA was not used to check the table's D call, TRBD2. TRBV12-2 is an annotated pseudogene. This CDR3 spans 17 amino acids. CDR3 residues: CASRLAFREGAYNEQFF. CDR3 sequence (DNA): TGTGCAAGTCGCTTAGCTTTCCGGGAGGGGGCCTACAATGAGCAGTTCTTC.

This clone has just a few counts. The sample contains more than one DNA sequence encoding this CDR3. The chain uses TRBV28 and TRBJ1-5, with D unclear. Germline V CDR1 and CDR2: MDHEN, SYDVKM. V lost 5 bases, J lost 6 bases, and 2 bases lay in between. The CDR3 spans 10 residues. The CDR3 region has the DNA TGTGCCAGCAGTAGTCAGCCCCAGCATTTT. Its translation: CASSSQPQHF.

The V and J genes are TRBV28 and TRBJ2-7; TRBD1 matches at 8 bases. The V segment lost 9 bases and the J segment 2 bases; nucleotides outside the gene matches: 3. The germline gives CDR1 MDHEN, CDR2 SYDVKM. This CDR3 spans 12 amino acids. CDR3 sequence: CASGGQAYEQYF. Here the CDR3 DNA reads TGTGCCAGTGGGGGACAGGCCTACGAGCAGTACTTC.

The chain uses TRBV18 and TRBJ2-5; 9 bases fit TRBD1. Per germline, CDR1 KGHSH and CDR2 LQKENI. Trimming removed 3 bases from V and 6 bases from J; junction bases left unmatched: 8. This CDR3 has 15 amino acids. Here the CDR3 reads CASSPGTGRGKTQYF. The DNA for the CDR3 is TGTGCCAGCTCACCCGGGACAGGGCGGGGGAAGACCCAGTACTTC.

The chain has TRBV4-1 and TRBJ2-1, with D perhaps assigned TRBD1 or TRBD2 (6 bases each). Trimming pared 3 bases from V and 8 bases from J, leaving 14 bases between. The germline gives CDR1 MGHRA, CDR2 YSYEKL. The CDR3 has 14 residues. As DNA, the CDR3 is TGCGCCAGCAGCCATCCCGTCCGGGGGCATGAGCAGTTCTTC. Its translation is CASSHPVRGHEQFF.

The chain joins TRBV7-2 to TRBJ2-7, with TRBD1 matching over 9 bases. Unmatched junction bases numbered 6, after V lost 4 bases and J lost 2 bases. Looked up from germline, CDR1 is SGHTA and CDR2 is FQGNSA. The CDR3 runs 15 residues. The chain's CDR3 is CASSWGWDRAYEQYF. The CDR3 DNA is TGTGCCAGCAGCTGGGGGTGGGACAGGGCCTACGAGCAGTACTTC. Full variable domain (missing parts from reference TRBV7-2 and TRBJ2-7): GAGVSQSPSNKVTEKGKDVELRCDPISGHTALYWYRQSLGQGLEFLIYFQGNSAPDKSGLPSDRFSAERTGGSVSTLTIQRTQQEDSAVYLCASSWGWDRAYEQYFGPGTRLTVT.

V is TRBV15 and J is TRBJ2-1; the D call may be TRBD1 or TRBD2 (5 bases each). Germline V gives CDR1 LNHNV, CDR2 YYDKDF (reference sequence). V was trimmed by 0 bases and J by 3 bases, leaving 12 bases between them. The CDR3 covers 16 residues. CDR3 nucleotide sequence: TGTGCCACCAGCAGAGAGGGGACGGCGAGCTACAATGAGCAGTTCTTC. Its translation: CATSREGTASYNEQFF.

This clone was detected only a few times. At the DNA level, this CDR3 is encoded by other sequences in the same sample as well. The chain recombines TRBV5-1 with TRBJ1-1; TRBD1 aligns across 11 bases. Trimming at V came to 3 bases and at J to 5 bases, leaving 3 bases not matched to a gene. Germline-derived CDR1 and CDR2 are SGHRS and YFSETQ. The CDR3 is 14 residues long. In nucleotides, the CDR3 is TGCGCCAGCAGCTCCGGGACAGGGGGGACTGAAGCTTTCTTT. Protein sequence: CASSSGTGGTEAFF.

The chain carries TRBV27 and TRBJ1-5; no clear D gene. The CDR3 sequence is 13 residues long. CDR1 MNHEY and CDR2 SMNVEV come from the germline V gene (reference sequence). V shed 3 bases and J shed 4 bases, with 7 bases lying between them. DNA for the CDR3: TGTGCCAGCAGTTTGAAGCGGAATCAGCCCCAGCATTTT. Encoded protein: CASSLKRNQPQHF.

The gene calls are TRBV14 and TRBJ2-2, with 7 nucleotides matching TRBD2. Germline-derived CDR1 and CDR2 are SGHDN and FVKESK. This CDR3 comprises 20 residues. The V segment lost 5 bases and the J segment 3 bases; nucleotides outside the gene matches: 21. The CDR3 sequence: CASSAADGEGLHSDTGELFF. CDR3 DNA sequence: TGTGCCAGCAGCGCCGCGGATGGGGAGGGCCTTCACTCGGACACCGGGGAGCTGTTTTTT.